These 19 T cell receptor beta chains share one sample of origin, sequenced in a study of CD8+ T cells in alopecia areata. In each case, RNA was isolated and then reverse transcribed into cDNA as the sequencing template. Repertoires were generated with immunoSEQ multiplex PCR, while TCRdb's copy carries only in-frame clones and drops some. The table lists roughly 250,000 clones, under 80% of them singletons. This material consisted of CD4+ T cells sorted from blood, taken at week 0. Receptors originate from a human donor with alopecia areata.

The chain employs TRBV5-6 and TRBJ2-7, with D perhaps matching TRBD1 or TRBD2 (5 bases each). The V gene lost 4 bases and the J gene lost 3 bases, with 5 bases spanning the gap. This CDR3 has 11 residues. Germline values: CDR1 SGHDT, CDR2 YYEEEE. The DNA for the CDR3 is TGTGCCAGCAGCGGGGGCTACGAGCAGTACTTC. Translating gives CASSGGYEQYF.

V is TRBV6-5 and J is TRBJ2-7, with D tentatively TRBD1 or TRBD2 (5 bases each). The V gene lost 2 bases and the J gene lost 3 bases, with 8 bases spanning the gap. CDR1 is MNHEY and CDR2 is SVGAGI in the germline V gene. There are 13 residues in the CDR3. This CDR3 reads CASSYGTLYEQYF. CDR3 DNA sequence: TGTGCCAGCAGTTACGGGACCCTCTACGAGCAGTACTTC.

In its sample, this clone was seen once. The chain couples TRBV2 to TRBJ1-6; D ambiguous. The CDR3 is 15 residues long. The germline V and J ends were trimmed by 6 bases and 7 bases, with 16 bases remaining between them. Germline V CDR1 and CDR2: SNHLY, FYNNEI. This CDR3 reads CASSTSQVLNSPLHF. The CDR3 DNA sequence: TGTGCCAGCAGCACCAGTCAGGTGCTAAATTCACCCCTCCACTTT. Based on the CDR3 plus reference TRBV2 and TRBJ1-6, the full variable domain is EPEVTQTPSHQVTQMGQEVILRCVPISNHLYFYWYRQILGQKVEFLVSFYNNEISEKSEIFDDQFSVERPDGSNFTLKIRSTKLEDSAMYFCASSTSQVLNSPLHFGNGTRLTVT.

This clone came up a few times. The gene calls are TRBV30 and TRBJ1-1, with a tentative D call TRBD1 (5 bases). V was pared by 4 bases and J by 8 bases, with 8 bases between. The CDR3 runs to 10 residues. Germline V gives CDR1 GTSNPN, CDR2 SVGIG (reference sequence). CDR3 nucleotide sequence: TGTGCCTGGATGAAGGGGGAAGCTTTCTTT. It yields the protein CAWMKGEAFF.

V usage is TRBV14 and J usage is TRBJ2-1; weak D call: TRBD1 (6 bases). The V gene's germline CDR1 is SGHDN and CDR2 FVKESK. V shed 0 bases and J shed 6 bases, with 15 bases lying between them. The CDR3 totals 16 residues. DNA of the CDR3: TGTGCCAGCAGCCAAGATTTAGGGGGATGGAGCAATGAGCAGTTCTTC. Its protein is CASSQDLGGWSNEQFF.

This chain links TRBV30 with TRBJ1-1; D unclear. V gave up 6 bases and J gave up 3 bases, with 14 bases separating them. The CDR3 has 13 residues. CDR1 is GTSNPN, CDR2 SVGIG, per germline (reference sequence). CDR3 sequence: CACLPYFHTEAFF. In DNA form, the CDR3 reads TGTGCCTGCCTGCCTTATTTTCACACTGAAGCTTTCTTT.

V is TRBV29-1 and J is TRBJ2-3; D possibly matches TRBD1 or TRBD2 (5 bases each). The CDR3 totals 13 residues. Germline V gene sequence: CDR1 SQVTM, CDR2 ANQGSEA. V was clipped by 7 bases and J by 3 bases, with 14 bases between them. CDR3: CSGRTRRTDTQYF. The CDR3 DNA reads TGCAGCGGGAGGACACGAAGGACAGATACGCAGTATTTT.

This clone came up a few times. The V and J genes are TRBV11-2 and TRBJ2-1; 8 bases align to TRBD1. The trim removed 5 bases at V and 8 bases at J, leaving 17 bases unmatched. The CDR3 loop spans 17 amino acids. CDR1 is SGHAT, CDR2 FQNNGV, per germline. CDR3 sequence (DNA): TGTGCCAGCAGCCTAAGACAGGGGATAGGCTTTTTATATGAGCAGTTCTTC. This gives the protein CASSLRQGIGFLYEQFF.

The chain has TRBV29-1 and TRBJ1-1, with D hard to call. The germline V gene has CDR1 SQVTM and CDR2 ANQGSEA. V was shortened by 2 bases and J by 1 base, with 14 bases between the two germline ends. This CDR3 is 15 amino acids long. CDR3 DNA sequence: TGCAGCGTTGAACTAATTGACGCCGGGAACACTGAAGCTTTCTTT. As protein: CSVELIDAGNTEAFF.

This clone appeared once. The V and J genes are TRBV5-1 and TRBJ2-3; D is undetermined. CDR1 SGHRS and CDR2 YFSETQ come from the germline V gene. The CDR3 runs to 15 residues. V lost 2 bases to trimming and J lost 2 bases, with 12 bases between them. The CDR3 coding sequence is TGCGCCAGCAGCTTTAAGGCCCTGGTCACAGATACGCAGTATTTT. Protein sequence: CASSFKALVTDTQYF.

Ten or more counts support this clone. The J gene is TRBJ2-6, the V gene TRBV7-9; no clear D. This CDR3 contains 13 residues. Germline lookup yields CDR1 SEHNR and CDR2 FQNEAQ (reference sequence). The V end was cut by 4 bases, the J end by 3 bases, with 4 bases between. The CDR3: CASSSRGANVLTF. The CDR3 coding sequence is TGTGCCAGCAGCTCTCGTGGGGCCAACGTCCTGACTTTC.

The table lists this clone with a few counts. The chain uses TRBV6-7 and TRBJ2-3; no definite D call. TRBV6-7 is treated as an ORF (open reading frame) with a function not yet certain. The length of the CDR3 is 16 residues. Trimming left V 1 base short and J 0 bases short, with 11 bases between. CDR3 DNA: TGTGCCAGCAGTTACTTTCTCGCGTCTAGCACAGATACGCAGTATTTT. This translates into CASSYFLASSTDTQYF.

The chain recombines TRBV25-1 with TRBJ2-7; D is ambiguous. The length of the CDR3 is 11 residues. CDR1 and CDR2 from the germline V gene are MGHDK and SYGVNS. Trimming left V 2 bases short and J 9 bases short, with 8 bases between. The CDR3 nucleotides read TGTGCCAGCAGTGAAGGAGCTAGGCAGTACTTC. Residues: CASSEGARQYF.

The CDR3 bases are TGTGCCAGCAGCTTTCGACAGGGAAGCTATGGCTACACCTTC. This gives the protein CASSFRQGSYGYTF. The chain links TRBV7-2 to TRBJ1-2; 7 bases map to TRBD1. The junction had 5 bases not matched to a gene; V was cut back by 3 bases and J by 4 bases. CDR1 and CDR2 (germline): SGHTA, FQGNSA. CDR3 length: 14 residues.

The gene calls are TRBV7-8 and TRBJ1-5; D perhaps matches TRBD1 (5 bases). CDR3 length equals 16 residues. The germline V gene has CDR1 SGHVS and CDR2 FQNEAQ. The V gene lost 9 bases and the J gene lost 3 bases, with 21 bases spanning the gap. The DNA of the CDR3 is TGTGCCAGTACTAAGGGCTCCCCAGGGAACAATCAGCCCCAGCATTTT. Its protein product is CASTKGSPGNNQPQHF.

CDR3 nucleotide sequence: TGCAGCGTCGCCTACTCTGGAAACACCATATATTTT. The encoded protein is CSVAYSGNTIYF. The rearrangement uses TRBV29-1 and TRBJ1-3; D gene unclear. The CDR3 totals 12 residues. CDR1 SQVTM and CDR2 ANQGSEA come from the germline V gene. With 6 bases removed from V and 0 bases from J, the gap between germline ends came to 6 bases.

This rearrangement joins TRBV6-5 to TRBJ2-3; D gene unclear. V was clipped by 0 bases and J by 5 bases, with 9 bases between them. CDR3 size: 14 residues. Germline V gives CDR1 MNHEY, CDR2 SVGAGI. The CDR3: CASSYSLIEDTQYF. The CDR3 DNA reads as TGTGCCAGCAGTTACTCCTTGATAGAAGATACGCAGTATTTT.

The V and J genes are TRBV5-6 and TRBJ2-3, with D possibly being TRBD1 or TRBD2 (5 bases each). Per the germline V gene, CDR1 is SGHDT and CDR2 is YYEEEE. The CDR3 is made up of 16 amino acids. Trimming took off 0 bases at V and 2 bases at J, with 13 bases between the two ends. CDR3 residues: CASSLVLGENTDTQYF. CDR3 DNA: TGTGCCAGCAGCTTGGTACTAGGGGAAAACACAGATACGCAGTATTTT.

Details on this clone: The sample contains more than one DNA sequence encoding this CDR3. The J gene is TRBJ2-1, the V gene TRBV2; D is unresolved. Trimming pared 3 bases from V and 4 bases from J, leaving 1 base between. The CDR3 covers 11 residues. Germline-derived CDR1 and CDR2 are SNHLY and FYNNEI. CDR3 protein: CASSDYNEQFF. CDR3 nucleotide sequence: TGTGCCAGCAGTGATTACAATGAGCAGTTCTTC.